The next 7 T cell receptor beta chains were all read from a single sample in a study of technical replicates of blood from a few donors. The table came from immunoSEQ multiplex PCR; TCRdb's copy has only in-frame clones and leaves some out. The sample shows under 95,000 clones, roughly 94% of them seen only once. The specimen was T cells isolated from PBMCs. The receptors here all came from a human donor in good health.

The chain links TRBV29-1 to TRBJ1-2; tentatively, D is TRBD1 (5 bases). Trimming pared 7 bases from V and 3 bases from J, leaving 18 bases between. The CDR3 length is 14 residues. Germline V gene sequence: CDR1 SQVTM, CDR2 ANQGSEA. The CDR3 region is CSAEGREQDYGYTF. For the CDR3, the DNA is TGCAGCGCCGAGGGGAGGGAACAAGACTATGGCTACACCTTC.

This clone was detected once. A read error may account for a junction end that differs from germline. The CDR3 sequence is CASNLQDRPTEKLFF. DNA of the CDR3: TGTGCCAGCAATTTACAGGACAGGCCAACCGAAAAACTGTTTTTT. The rearrangement links TRBV28 to TRBJ1-4; 7 bases line up with TRBD1. Germline values: CDR1 MDHEN, CDR2 SYDVKM. The CDR3 sequence is 15 residues long.

The J gene is TRBJ1-6, the V gene TRBV19; the D is unclear. This CDR3 is 15 amino acids long. Germline loops: CDR1 LNHDA, CDR2 SQIVND (reference sequence). The V and J ends lost 3 bases and 4 bases respectively, with 10 bases between them. CDR3 bases: TGTGCCAGTAGTATGGGCAGCAGGTATAATTCACCCCTCCACTTT. Residues: CASSMGSRYNSPLHF.

J is TRBJ2-7 and V is TRBV28; the D gene is possibly TRBD1 (5 bases). This CDR3 is 14 amino acids long. Germline V gene lookup returns CDR1 MDHEN and CDR2 SYDVKM. With 2 bases removed from V and 3 bases from J, the gap between germline ends came to 11 bases. For the CDR3, the DNA is TGTGCCAGCAGTTTAACTTCTAGGGGCTACGAGCAGTACTTC. It codes for CASSLTSRGYEQYF.

The chain uses TRBV6-5 and TRBJ1-6, with TRBD1 matching 7 bases. This CDR3 comprises 15 residues. Germline V gene lookup returns CDR1 MNHEY and CDR2 SVGAGI. After removal of 6 bases from V and 8 bases from J, the junction contained 10 bases not matched to a gene. The CDR3 nucleotides read TGTGCCAGCAGCCCTTCGACAGGGACACATTCACCCCTCCACTTT. Protein product: CASSPSTGTHSPLHF.

The chain uses TRBV19 and TRBJ2-2, with D perhaps TRBD2 (6 bases). The V end lost 1 base, the J end lost 10 bases, and 16 bases lay between the germline ends. The CDR3 is made up of 15 amino acids. CDR1 is LNHDA and CDR2 is SQIVND in the germline V gene (reference sequence). CDR3 sequence (DNA): TGTGCCAGTAGTATAGGAGCAGGGAGGCCCACGGAGCTGTTTTTT. Translated, it gives CASSIGAGRPTELFF. The whole variable domain, filled in from reference TRBV19 and TRBJ2-2, reads DGGITQSPKYLFRKEGQNVTLSCEQNLNHDAMYWYRQDPGQGLRLIYYSQIVNDFQKGDIAEGYSVSREKKESFPLTVTSAQKNPTAFYLCASSIGAGRPTELFFGEGSRLTVL.

The J gene is TRBJ2-4, the V gene TRBV7-9; TRBD2 agrees at 16 bases. V lost 5 bases and J lost 11; bases outside the gene matches: 3. The CDR3 runs 14 residues. Germline V gene data show CDR1 as SEHNR and CDR2 as FQNEAQ (reference sequence). The CDR3 coding sequence is TGTGCCAGCAGCGCGGGACTAGCGGGAGGGGTTCAGTACTTC. Its protein product is CASSAGLAGGVQYF.